This T cell receptor (beta chain) emerged from a study of beta chain features in type 1 diabetes. About the study: Fewer than 140,000,000 sorted cells were examined across all samples.

Study-wide points: Cells that show high TCR expression could be over-represented by cDNA sequencing. TCRB repertoires of naive, central memory and Treg cells appeared more similar among patients than among healthy donors.

Sequencing targeted expressed TCRB transcripts, as all isolated RNA had been reverse transcribed. The assay was immunoSEQ multiplex PCR, and TCRdb's table has in-frame clones only and misses some. Of 680,000 or so clones in the sample, around 16% are singletons; the top ten hold about 0.093%. Looked up from germline, CDR1 is LGHNA and CDR2 is YNFKEQ. CDR3 length equals 11 residues. V lost 7 bases to trimming and J lost 7 bases, with 7 bases between them. About this clone: The antigen remains unidentified.

The sequenced material came from naive CD4+ T cells from blood. The chain is built from TRBV4-2 and TRBJ2-2, with unresolved D. This TCR was recovered from a young man in good health. The CDR3 loop reads CASMLDGELFF. The CDR3 DNA reads TGTGCCAGCATGCTAGACGGGGAGCTGTTTTTT.